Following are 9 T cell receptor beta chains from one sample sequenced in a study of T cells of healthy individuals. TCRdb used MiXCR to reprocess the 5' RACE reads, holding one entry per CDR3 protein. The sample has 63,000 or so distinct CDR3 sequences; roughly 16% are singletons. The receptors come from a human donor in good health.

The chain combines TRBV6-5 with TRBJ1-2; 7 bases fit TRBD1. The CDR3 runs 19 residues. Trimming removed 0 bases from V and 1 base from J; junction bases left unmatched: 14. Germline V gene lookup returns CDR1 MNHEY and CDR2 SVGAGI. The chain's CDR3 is CASSYSIIPEQGNNYGYTF. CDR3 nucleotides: TGTGCCAGCAGTTACTCGATTATTCCCGAACAGGGGAATAACTATGGCTACACCTTC.

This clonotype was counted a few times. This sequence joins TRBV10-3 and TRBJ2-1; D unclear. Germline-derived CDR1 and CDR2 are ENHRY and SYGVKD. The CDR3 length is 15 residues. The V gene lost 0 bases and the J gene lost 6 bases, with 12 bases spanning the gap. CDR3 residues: CAISESSQVGNEQFF. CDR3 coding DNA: TGTGCCATCAGTGAGTCGAGCCAGGTGGGCAATGAGCAGTTCTTC.

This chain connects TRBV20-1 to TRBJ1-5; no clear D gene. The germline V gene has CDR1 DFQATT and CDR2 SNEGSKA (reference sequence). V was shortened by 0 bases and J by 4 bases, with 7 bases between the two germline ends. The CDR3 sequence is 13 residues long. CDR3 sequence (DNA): TGCAGTGCTAGAGATGTGGGAAATCAGCCCCAGCATTTT. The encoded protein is CSARDVGNQPQHF.

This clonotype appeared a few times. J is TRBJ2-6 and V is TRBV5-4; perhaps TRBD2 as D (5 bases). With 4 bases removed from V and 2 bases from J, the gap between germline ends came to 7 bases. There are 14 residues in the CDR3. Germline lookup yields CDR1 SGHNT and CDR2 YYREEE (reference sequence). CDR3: CASSPGAGANVLTF. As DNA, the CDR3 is TGTGCCAGCAGCCCCGGGGCTGGGGCCAACGTCCTGACTTTC.

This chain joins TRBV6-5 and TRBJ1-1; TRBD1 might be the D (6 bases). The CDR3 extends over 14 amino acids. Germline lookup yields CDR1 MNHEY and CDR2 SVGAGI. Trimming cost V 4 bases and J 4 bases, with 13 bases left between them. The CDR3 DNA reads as TGTGCCAGCAGTTCTCCAGGGGAACGCACTGAAGCTTTCTTT. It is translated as CASSSPGERTEAFF.

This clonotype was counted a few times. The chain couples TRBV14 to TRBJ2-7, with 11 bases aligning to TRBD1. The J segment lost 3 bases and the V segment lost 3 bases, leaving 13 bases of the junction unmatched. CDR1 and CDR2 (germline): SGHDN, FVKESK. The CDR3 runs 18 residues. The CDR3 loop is CASSQRTGGFVYDYEQYF. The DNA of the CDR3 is TGTGCCAGCAGCCAGAGGACAGGGGGCTTTGTGTATGACTACGAGCAGTACTTC. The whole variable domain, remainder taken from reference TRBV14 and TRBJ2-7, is EAGVTQFPSHSVIEKGQTVTLRCDPISGHDNLYWYRRVMGKEIKFLLHFVKESKQDESGMPNNRFLAERTGGTYSTLKVQPAELEDSGVYFCASSQRTGGFVYDYEQYFGPGTRLTVT.

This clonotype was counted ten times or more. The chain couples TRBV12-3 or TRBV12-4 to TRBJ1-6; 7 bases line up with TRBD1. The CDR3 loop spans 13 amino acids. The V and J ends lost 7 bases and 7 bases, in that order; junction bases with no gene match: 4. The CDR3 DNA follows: TGTGCCAGCATCCTGACAGGGAATTCACCCCTCCACTTT. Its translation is CASILTGNSPLHF.

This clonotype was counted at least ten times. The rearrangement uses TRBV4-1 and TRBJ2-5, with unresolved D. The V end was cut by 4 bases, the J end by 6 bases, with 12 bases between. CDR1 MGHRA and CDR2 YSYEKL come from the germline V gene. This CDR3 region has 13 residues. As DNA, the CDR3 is TGCGCCAGCAGCCCGAGCAGTGCGAAGACCCAGTACTTC. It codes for CASSPSSAKTQYF.

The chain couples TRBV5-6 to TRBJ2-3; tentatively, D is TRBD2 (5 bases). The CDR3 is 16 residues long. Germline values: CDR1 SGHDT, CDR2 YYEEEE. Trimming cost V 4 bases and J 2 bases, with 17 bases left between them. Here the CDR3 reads CASSPLDYRNTDTQYF. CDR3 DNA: TGTGCCAGCAGCCCCCTTGACTACCGAAACACAGATACGCAGTATTTT. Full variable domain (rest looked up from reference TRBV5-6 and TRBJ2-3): DAGVTQSPTHLIKTRGQQVTLRCSPKSGHDTVSWYQQALGQGPQFIFQYYEEEERQRGNFPDRFSGHQFPNYSSELNVNALLLGDSALYLCASSPLDYRNTDTQYFGPGTRLTVL.